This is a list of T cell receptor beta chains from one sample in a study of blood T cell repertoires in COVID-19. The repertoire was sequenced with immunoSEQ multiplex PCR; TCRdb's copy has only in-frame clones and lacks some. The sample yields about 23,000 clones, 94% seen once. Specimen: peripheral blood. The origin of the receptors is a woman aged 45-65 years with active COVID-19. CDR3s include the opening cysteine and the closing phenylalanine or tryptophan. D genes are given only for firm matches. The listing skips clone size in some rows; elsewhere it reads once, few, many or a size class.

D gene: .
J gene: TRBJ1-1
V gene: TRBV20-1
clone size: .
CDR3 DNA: TGCAGTGCTAGTCCGGGCAGGGGTAACACTGAAGCTTTCTTT
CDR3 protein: CSASPGRGNTEAFF

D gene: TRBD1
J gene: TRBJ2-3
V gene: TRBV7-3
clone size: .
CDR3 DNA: TGTGCCAGCAGCTTAATGGGACAGGGCCTAGATACGCAGTATTTT
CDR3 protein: CASSLMGQGLDTQYF

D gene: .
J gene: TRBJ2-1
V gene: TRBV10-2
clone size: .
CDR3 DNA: TGCGCCAGCATGGGGGCAGGAAATGAGCAGTTCTTC
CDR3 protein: CASMGAGNEQFF

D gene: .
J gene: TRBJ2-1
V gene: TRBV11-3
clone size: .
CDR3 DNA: TGTGCCAGCAGCGGCATGAATGAGCAGTTCTTC
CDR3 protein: CASSGMNEQFF

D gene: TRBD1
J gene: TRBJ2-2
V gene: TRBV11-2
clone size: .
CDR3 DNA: TGTGCCAGCAGCTTAGTATCGGACAGGGACACCGGGGAGCTGTTTTTT
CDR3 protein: CASSLVSDRDTGELFF

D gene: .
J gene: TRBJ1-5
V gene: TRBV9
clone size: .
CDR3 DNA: TGTGCCAGCAACGAAATGGACACCAATCAGCCCCAGCATTTT
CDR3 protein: CASNEMDTNQPQHF

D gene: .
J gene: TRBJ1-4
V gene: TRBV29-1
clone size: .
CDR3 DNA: TGCAGCGTCTCTCATGGGAGCCTTAATGAAAAACTGTTTTTT
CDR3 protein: CSVSHGSLNEKLFF

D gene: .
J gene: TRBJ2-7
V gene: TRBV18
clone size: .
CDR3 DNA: TGTGCCAGCTCACCACCGGCGGTGATCGAGCAGTACTTC
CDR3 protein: CASSPPAVIEQYF

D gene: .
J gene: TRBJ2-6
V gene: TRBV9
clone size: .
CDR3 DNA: TGTGCCAGCAGCTCCCCTCCTGGGGCCAACGTCCTGACTTTC
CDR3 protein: CASSSPPGANVLTF

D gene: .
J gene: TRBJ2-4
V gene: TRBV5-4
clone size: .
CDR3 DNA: TGTGCCAGCAGCGTTGTGGAGGAGGCCAAAAACATTCAGTACTTC
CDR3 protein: CASSVVEEAKNIQYF

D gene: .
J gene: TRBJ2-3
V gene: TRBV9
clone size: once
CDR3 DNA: TGTGCCAGCAGCGTAGCTGAAGCGGTGAGGGCAGATACGCAGTATTTT
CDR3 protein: CASSVAEAVRADTQYF

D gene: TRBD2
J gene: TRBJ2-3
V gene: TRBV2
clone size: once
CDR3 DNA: TGTGCCAGCGGACTCGGGACTAGCGGGGGGGCGTCTAGCACAGATACGCAGTATTTT
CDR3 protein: CASGLGTSGGASSTDTQYF

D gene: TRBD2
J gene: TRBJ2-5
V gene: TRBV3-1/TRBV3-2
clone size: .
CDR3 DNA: TGTGCCAGCAGCCAAGGACTAGCGGGGCAGGAGACCCAGTACTTC
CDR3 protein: CASSQGLAGQETQYF

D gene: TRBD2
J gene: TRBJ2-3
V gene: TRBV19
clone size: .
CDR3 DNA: TGTGCCAGTAGTTCTAACTTAGCGGGAGCGATAGATACGCAGTATTTT
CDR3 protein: CASSSNLAGAIDTQYF

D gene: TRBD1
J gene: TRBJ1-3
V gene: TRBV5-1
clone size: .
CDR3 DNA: TGCGCCAGCAGCTTGCCCGAAGGGGGCTTTGGAAACACCATATATTTT
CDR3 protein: CASSLPEGGFGNTIYF

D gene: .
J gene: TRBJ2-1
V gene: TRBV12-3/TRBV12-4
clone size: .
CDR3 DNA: TGTGCCAGCAGTCCCGGCGCGGGAAAAGGGCAGTTCTTC
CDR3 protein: CASSPGAGKGQFF

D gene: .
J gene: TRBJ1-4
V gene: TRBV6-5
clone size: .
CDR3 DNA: TGTGCCAGCAGTTACGCCGGTGAGGCTAATGAAAAACTGTTTTTT
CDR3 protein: CASSYAGEANEKLFF

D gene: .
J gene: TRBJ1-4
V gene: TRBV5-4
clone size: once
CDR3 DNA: TGTGCCAGCAGTTCAGGGCGTGCGGCGGCGGGGGAAAAACTGTTTTTT
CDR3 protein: CASSSGRAAAGEKLFF

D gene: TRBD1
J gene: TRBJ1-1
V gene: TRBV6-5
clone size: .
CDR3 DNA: TGTGCCAGCAGTTCACAGGGGGTACGAATGAACACTGAAGCTTTCTTT
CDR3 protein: CASSSQGVRMNTEAFF

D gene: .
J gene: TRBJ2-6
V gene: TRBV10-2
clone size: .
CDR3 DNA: TGCGCCAGCAGCCTACAGGGCTCTGGGGCCAACGTCCTGACTTTC
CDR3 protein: CASSLQGSGANVLTF

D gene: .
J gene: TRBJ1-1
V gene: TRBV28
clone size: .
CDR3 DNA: TGTGCCAGCAGTTATGCAAGCGGCACTGAAGCTTTCTTT
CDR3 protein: CASSYASGTEAFF

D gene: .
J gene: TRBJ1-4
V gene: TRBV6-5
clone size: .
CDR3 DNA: TGTGCCAGCAGCACCTCTGGCGGGGGTAATGAAAAACTGTTTTTT
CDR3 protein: CASSTSGGGNEKLFF

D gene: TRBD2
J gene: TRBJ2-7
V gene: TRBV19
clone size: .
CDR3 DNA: TGTGCCAGTAGTATCACTAGCGGGTTCTCCTACGAGCAGTACTTC
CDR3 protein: CASSITSGFSYEQYF

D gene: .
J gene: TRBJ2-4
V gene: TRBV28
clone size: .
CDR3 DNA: TGTGCCAGCAGTTCAATCCCTGGGGGCGTAGAAAACATTCAGTACTTC
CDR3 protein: CASSSIPGGVENIQYF

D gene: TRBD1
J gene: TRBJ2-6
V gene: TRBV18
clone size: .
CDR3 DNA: TGTGCCAGCTCACCACAGGGGGCGATGACTGGGGCCAACGTCCTGACTTTC
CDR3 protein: CASSPQGAMTGANVLTF